The 10 T cell receptor beta chains below come from one sample, sequenced in a study of cytomegalovirus exposure and HLA in healthy donors. Amplification used 60 Vbeta primers and 13 Jbeta primers. The data were produced by immunoSEQ multiplex PCR, yet TCRdb's version contains in-frame clones alone and is incomplete. The table lists approximately 75,000 clones, more than 65% of them singletons, with under 20% in the top ten. Sequenced input: PBMCs. Every receptor here comes from a man aged 70 or older in good health and CMV-seropositive.

The gene calls are TRBV5-1 and TRBJ1-1; D is uncertain. Germline CDR1 reads SGHRS; CDR2 reads YFSETQ. CDR3 length equals 14 residues. V dropped 0 bases and J dropped 5 bases, with 11 bases sitting between them. CDR3 region: CASSLGTRGTEAFF. As DNA, the CDR3 is TGCGCCAGCAGCTTGGGGACCCGGGGTACTGAAGCTTTCTTT.

The rearrangement uses TRBV5-1 and TRBJ1-4; TRBD1 matches 7 bases. CDR3 length equals 14 residues. Germline trimming cut 3 bases from V and 6 bases from J; bases unmatched to any gene: 5. Germline lookup yields CDR1 SGHRS and CDR2 YFSETQ. Here the CDR3 reads CASSSGQSYEKLFF. As DNA, the CDR3 is TGCGCCAGCAGCTCGGGACAGAGTTATGAAAAACTGTTTTTT.

The CDR3 loop reads CASSVLPQGAYEQYF. CDR3 in DNA: TGCGCCAGCAGCGTGTTACCCCAGGGGGCGTACGAGCAGTACTTC. This chain uses TRBV5-1 with TRBJ2-7, with 8 bases identical to TRBD1. The junction had 10 bases not matched to a gene; V was cut back by 4 bases and J by 4 bases. The CDR3 has 15 amino acids. In germline, CDR1 is SGHRS, CDR2 YFSETQ.

The gene calls are TRBV5-1 and TRBJ2-7; D ambiguous. V gave up 0 bases and J gave up 0 bases, with 13 bases separating them. Germline-derived CDR1 and CDR2 are SGHRS and YFSETQ. The CDR3 totals 16 residues. CDR3 loop: CASSLALLSSSYEQYF. DNA of the CDR3: TGCGCCAGCAGCTTGGCCCTCTTATCGAGCTCCTACGAGCAGTACTTC.

The chain couples TRBV2 to TRBJ1-2, with 7 bases matching TRBD1. Germline trimming cut 6 bases from V and 8 bases from J; bases unmatched to any gene: 6. Germline loops: CDR1 SNHLY, CDR2 FYNNEI. This CDR3 contains 12 residues. The CDR3 reads CASSDRDGGYTF. Here the CDR3 DNA reads TGTGCCAGCAGCGACAGGGACGGGGGCTACACCTTC. Using reference TRBV2 and TRBJ1-2 for the parts outside the CDR3, the full variable domain is EPEVTQTPSHQVTQMGQEVILRCVPISNHLYFYWYRQILGQKVEFLVSFYNNEISEKSEIFDDQFSVERPDGSNFTLKIRSTKLEDSAMYFCASSDRDGGYTFGSGTRLTVV.

The genes are TRBV25-1 and TRBJ1-5, with 12 bases that match TRBD1. The CDR3 is 16 amino acids. Germline V gene lookup returns CDR1 MGHDK and CDR2 SYGVNS. J lost 7 bases, V lost 4 bases, and 8 bases had no gene match. This CDR3 is CASSGPGQGASQPQHF. For the CDR3, the DNA is TGTGCCAGCAGTGGCCCGGGACAGGGGGCTTCGCAGCCCCAGCATTTT.

The chain joins TRBV2 to TRBJ2-7; 7 bases match TRBD2. Looked up from germline, CDR1 is SNHLY and CDR2 is FYNNEI. CDR3 size: 15 residues. J was trimmed by 0 bases and V by 6 bases; bases with no gene match: 8. The CDR3: CASRREGTSSYEQYF. DNA of the CDR3: TGTGCCAGCAGGAGGGAGGGGACTTCCTCCTACGAGCAGTACTTC.

The chain has TRBV19 and TRBJ1-1; D remains unclear. Trimming stripped 5 bases from V and 7 bases from J, with 11 bases between. The germline V gene encodes CDR1 LNHDA and CDR2 SQIVND (reference sequence). CDR3 length: 12 residues. CDR3 sequence: CASSRRGYEAFF. The CDR3 DNA sequence: TGTGCCAGTAGTCGACGAGGGTATGAAGCTTTCTTT. Drawing the rest from reference TRBV19 and TRBJ1-1, the complete variable domain is DGGITQSPKYLFRKEGQNVTLSCEQNLNHDAMYWYRQDPGQGLRLIYYSQIVNDFQKGDIAEGYSVSREKKESFPLTVTSAQKNPTAFYLCASSRRGYEAFFGQGTRLTVV.

This sequence joins TRBV28 and TRBJ2-7; D is unresolved. Germline values: CDR1 MDHEN, CDR2 SYDVKM. The length of the CDR3 is 13 residues. V was shortened by 3 bases and J by 4 bases, with 10 bases between the two germline ends. The DNA for the CDR3 is TGTGCCAGCAGTTTCACCTACCAATACGAGCAGTACTTC. Its translation: CASSFTYQYEQYF.

The gene calls are TRBV20-1 and TRBJ2-7; D is uncertain. Germline V gives CDR1 DFQATT, CDR2 SNEGSKA (reference sequence). V was pared by 4 bases and J by 7 bases, with 11 bases between. The CDR3 is 11 amino acids. Written as DNA, the CDR3 is TGCAGTGCTACAAGACTCGAGGAGCAGTACTTC. Amino acid sequence: CSATRLEEQYF.